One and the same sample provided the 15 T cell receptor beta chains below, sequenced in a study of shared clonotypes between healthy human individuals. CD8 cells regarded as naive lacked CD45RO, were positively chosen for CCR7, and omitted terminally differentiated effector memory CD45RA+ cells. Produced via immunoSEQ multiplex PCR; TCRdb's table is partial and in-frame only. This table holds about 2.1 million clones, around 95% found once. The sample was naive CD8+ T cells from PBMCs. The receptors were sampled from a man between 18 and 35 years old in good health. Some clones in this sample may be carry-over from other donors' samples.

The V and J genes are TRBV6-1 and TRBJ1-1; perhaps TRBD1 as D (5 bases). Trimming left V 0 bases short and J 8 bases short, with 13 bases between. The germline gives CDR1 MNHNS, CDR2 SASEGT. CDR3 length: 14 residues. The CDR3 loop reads CASSEALGGTEAFF. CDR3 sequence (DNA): TGTGCCAGCAGTGAAGCGCTCGGGGGGACCGAAGCTTTCTTT.

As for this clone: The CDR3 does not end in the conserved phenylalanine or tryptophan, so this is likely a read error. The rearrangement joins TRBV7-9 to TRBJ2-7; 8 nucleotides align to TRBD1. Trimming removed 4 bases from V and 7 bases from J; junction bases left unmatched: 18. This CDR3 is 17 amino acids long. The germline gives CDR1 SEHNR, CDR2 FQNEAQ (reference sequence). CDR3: CASSSGFRTGKRGEQYL. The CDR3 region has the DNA TGTGCCAGCAGCTCTGGCTTTCGGACAGGGAAACGTGGGGAGCAGTACCTC.

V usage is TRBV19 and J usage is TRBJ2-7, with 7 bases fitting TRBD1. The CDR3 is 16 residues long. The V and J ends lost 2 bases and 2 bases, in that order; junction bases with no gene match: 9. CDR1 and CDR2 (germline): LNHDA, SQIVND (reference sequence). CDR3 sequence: CASSITGGQGAYEQYF. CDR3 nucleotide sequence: TGTGCCAGTAGTATAACCGGAGGTCAGGGGGCCTACGAGCAGTACTTC.

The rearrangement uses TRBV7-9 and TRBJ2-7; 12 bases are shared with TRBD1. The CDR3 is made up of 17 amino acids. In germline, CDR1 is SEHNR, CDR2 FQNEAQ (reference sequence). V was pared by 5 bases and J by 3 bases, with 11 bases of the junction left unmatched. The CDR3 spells CASSPRDRGRGDYEQYF. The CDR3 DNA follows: TGTGCCAGCAGCCCGCGGGACAGGGGGCGTGGGGACTACGAGCAGTACTTC.

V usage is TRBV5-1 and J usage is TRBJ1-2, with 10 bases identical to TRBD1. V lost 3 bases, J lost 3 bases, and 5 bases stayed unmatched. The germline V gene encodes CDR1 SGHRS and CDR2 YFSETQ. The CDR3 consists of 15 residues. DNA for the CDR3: TGCGCCAGCAGCTCTAGGGACAGGGGAGACTATGGCTACACCTTC. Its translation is CASSSRDRGDYGYTF.

In DNA, the CDR3 is TGTGCCAGCATGGGTATCGACAATGAGCAGTTCTTC. Its protein is CASMGIDNEQFF. The rearrangement joins TRBV27 to TRBJ2-1; D not resolved. The germline V gene encodes CDR1 MNHEY and CDR2 SMNVEV (reference sequence). V gave up 7 bases and J gave up 5 bases, with 9 bases separating them. The CDR3 length is 12 residues.

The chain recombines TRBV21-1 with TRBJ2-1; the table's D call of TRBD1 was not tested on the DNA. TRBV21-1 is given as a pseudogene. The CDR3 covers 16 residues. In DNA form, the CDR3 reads TGTGCCAGCAGCAAAACGGGGGACAGGGGCTTCAATGAGCAGTTCTTC. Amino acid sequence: CASSKTGDRGFNEQFF.

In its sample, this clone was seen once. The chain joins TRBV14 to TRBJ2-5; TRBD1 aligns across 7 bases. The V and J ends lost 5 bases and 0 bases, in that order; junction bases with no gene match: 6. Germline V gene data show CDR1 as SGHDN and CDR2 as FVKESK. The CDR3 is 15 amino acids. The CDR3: CASSSGTGDQETQYF. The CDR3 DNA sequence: TGTGCCAGCAGCAGCGGCACAGGGGACCAAGAGACCCAGTACTTC.

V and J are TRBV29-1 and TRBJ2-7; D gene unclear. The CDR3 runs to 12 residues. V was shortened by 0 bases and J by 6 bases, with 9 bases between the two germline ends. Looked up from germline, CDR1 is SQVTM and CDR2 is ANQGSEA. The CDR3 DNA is TGCAGCGTTGAAGATAAAGGAGTCGAGCAGTACTTC. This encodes CSVEDKGVEQYF.

The CDR3 bases are TGTGCCAGCAGCTCGCCGGGACAGGGTCGCACCGAGCAGTACTTC. Amino acid sequence: CASSSPGQGRTEQYF. The V gene is TRBV11-2, the J gene TRBJ2-7, with 9 bases identical to TRBD1. The trim removed 4 bases at V and 6 bases at J, leaving 10 bases unmatched. The CDR3 has 15 residues. Germline loops: CDR1 SGHAT, CDR2 FQNNGV.

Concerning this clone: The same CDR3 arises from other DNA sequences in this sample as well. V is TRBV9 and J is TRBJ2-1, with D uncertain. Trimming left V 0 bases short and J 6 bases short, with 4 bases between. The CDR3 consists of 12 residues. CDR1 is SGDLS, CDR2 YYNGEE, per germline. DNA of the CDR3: TGTGCCAGCAGCGTAGGGACCAATGAGCAGTTCTTC. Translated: CASSVGTNEQFF.

Here the CDR3 DNA reads TGTGCCAGCAGTTTGGCCGGGCCGAATCCTACGTTGTCGTACTTC. Amino acids: CASSLAGPNPTLSYF. The chain carries TRBV27 and TRBJ2-7; D unclear. Between the trimmed V and J ends, which lost 3 bases and 12 bases, there was a span of 24 bases. CDR3 size: 15 residues. Germline values: CDR1 MNHEY, CDR2 SMNVEV (reference sequence).

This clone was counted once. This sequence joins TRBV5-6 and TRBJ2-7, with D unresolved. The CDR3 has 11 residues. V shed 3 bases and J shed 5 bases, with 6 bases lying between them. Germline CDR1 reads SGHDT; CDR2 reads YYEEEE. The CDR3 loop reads CASSWSDEQYF. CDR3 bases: TGTGCCAGCAGCTGGTCCGACGAGCAGTACTTC.

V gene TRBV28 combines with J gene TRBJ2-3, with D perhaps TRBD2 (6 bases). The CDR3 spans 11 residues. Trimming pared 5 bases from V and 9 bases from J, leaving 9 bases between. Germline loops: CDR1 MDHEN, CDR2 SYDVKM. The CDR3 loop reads CASSPGETQYF. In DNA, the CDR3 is TGTGCCAGCAGTCCGGGAGAAACGCAGTATTTT.

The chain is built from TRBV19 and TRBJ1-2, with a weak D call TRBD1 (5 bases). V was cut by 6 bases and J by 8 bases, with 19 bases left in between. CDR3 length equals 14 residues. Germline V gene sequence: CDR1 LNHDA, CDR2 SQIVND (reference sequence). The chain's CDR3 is CASSIKGSFWGYTF. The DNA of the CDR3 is TGTGCCAGTAGCATAAAGGGGAGCTTTTGGGGCTACACCTTC.